These 20 T cell receptor beta chains originate from one sample sequenced in a study of cytomegalovirus exposure and HLA in healthy donors. PCR used 60 Vbeta primers and 13 Jbeta primers. Produced via immunoSEQ multiplex PCR; TCRdb's table is partial and in-frame only. The sample includes approximately 46,000 clones, approximately 67% of them seen just once. The sequenced sample was PBMCs. Receptors were obtained from a young man in good health and CMV-seronegative.

This chain links TRBV30 with TRBJ2-2; D is perhaps TRBD1 (6 bases). The V gene lost 3 bases and the J gene lost 5 bases, with 13 bases spanning the gap. The germline V gene encodes CDR1 GTSNPN and CDR2 SVGIG (reference sequence). This CDR3 has 14 residues. The CDR3 DNA is TGTGCCTGGAGCCGGGACAAAGTGACCGGGGAGCTGTTTTTT. This sequence encodes CAWSRDKVTGELFF.

The rearrangement uses TRBV7-6 and TRBJ2-5, with 10 bases that match TRBD2. This CDR3 comprises 15 residues. Germline loops: CDR1 SGHVS, CDR2 FNYEAQ. V gave up 4 bases and J gave up 4 bases; unmatched junction bases: 6. The DNA for the CDR3 is TGTGCCAGCAGCTCTAGCGGGAGTTCTGGAGAGACCCAGTACTTC. It translates to CASSSSGSSGETQYF.

This clone was detected once. The chain couples TRBV19 to TRBJ2-7, with D tentatively TRBD2 (6 bases). There are 16 residues in the CDR3. Trimming shortened V by 5 bases and J by 4 bases, and 21 bases separated the two germline ends. The germline CDR1 and CDR2 sequences are LNHDA and SQIVND (reference sequence). The CDR3 nucleotides read TGTGCCAGTAGTGAAGGGGCTAGTGGGACTCCTTACGAGCAGTACTTC. Protein: CASSEGASGTPYEQYF.

In this sample, this clone turned up a few times. The chain links TRBV30 to TRBJ2-1, with TRBD2 matching over 12 bases. V dropped 2 bases and J dropped 11; count of bases not matched to a gene: 10. Looked up from germline, CDR1 is GTSNPN and CDR2 is SVGIG (reference sequence). The CDR3 length is 15 residues. The CDR3 DNA follows: TGTGCCTGGAGTCCCCCGGGACTAGCGGGTCATAAGCAGTTCTTC. Translation: CAWSPPGLAGHKQFF. The entire variable domain, with the rest obtained from reference TRBV30 and TRBJ2-1, is as follows: SQTIHQWPATLVQPVGSPLSLECTVEGTSNPNLYWYRQAAGRGLQLLFYSVGIGQISSEVPQNLSASRPQDRQFILSSKKLLLSDSGFYLCAWSPPGLAGHKQFFGPGTRLTVL.

The CDR3 protein is CAWRTGSNTEAFF. The CDR3 nucleotides are TGTGCCTGGAGAACGGGAAGTAACACTGAAGCTTTCTTT. The J gene is TRBJ1-1, the V gene TRBV30; D unresolved. Germline V gene data show CDR1 as GTSNPN and CDR2 as SVGIG (reference sequence). The CDR3 contains 13 residues. V was shortened by 3 bases and J by 2 bases, with 10 bases between the two germline ends.

The chain combines TRBV30 with TRBJ1-2, with D perhaps matching TRBD1 (6 bases). The CDR3 is 13 amino acids. Germline-derived CDR1 and CDR2 are GTSNPN and SVGIG (reference sequence). Trimming shortened V by 1 base and J by 5 bases, and 11 bases separated the two germline ends. The CDR3: CAWSERDTYGYTF. CDR3 in DNA: TGTGCCTGGAGTGAACGGGACACTTATGGCTACACCTTC.

The chain is built from TRBV11-3 and TRBJ2-1; 7 nucleotides line up with TRBD2. The CDR3 consists of 16 residues. CDR1 and CDR2 from the germline V gene are SGHNT and YENEEA. J was trimmed by 4 bases and V by 3 bases; bases with no gene match: 9. Here the CDR3 reads CASSFTGLQPYNEQFF. CDR3 in DNA: TGTGCCAGCAGCTTTACGGGACTACAACCTTACAATGAGCAGTTCTTC.

There are a few counts of this clone. This rearrangement joins TRBV18 to TRBJ2-7; TRBD2 matches at 13 bases. With 5 bases clipped from V and 5 bases from J, the junction kept 6 bases outside the gene matches. This CDR3 comprises 15 residues. CDR1 is KGHSH, CDR2 LQKENI, per germline. The CDR3 loop is CASSKGLAGDHEQYF. The CDR3 nucleotides read TGTGCCAGCTCAAAAGGACTAGCGGGAGACCACGAGCAGTACTTC.

This chain links TRBV10-3 with TRBJ2-7; possibly TRBD1 for D (5 bases). The CDR3 runs to 13 residues. The germline V gene encodes CDR1 ENHRY and CDR2 SYGVKD. Trimming removed 0 bases at V and 7 bases at J, with 10 bases between. For the CDR3, the DNA is TGTGCCATCAGTGAGTCGACAGATCGGGAGCAGTACTTC. It codes for CAISESTDREQYF.

The chain uses TRBV29-1 and TRBJ2-7; 7 bases map to TRBD1. This CDR3 has 13 residues. Germline CDR1 reads SQVTM; CDR2 reads ANQGSEA. J was trimmed by 2 bases and V by 2 bases; bases with no gene match: 3. CDR3: CSVEKGTAYEQYF. The CDR3 coding sequence is TGCAGCGTTGAAAAGGGGACAGCCTACGAGCAGTACTTC.

This chain joins TRBV5-6 and TRBJ1-4, with TRBD1 matching over 8 bases. There are 16 residues in the CDR3. Trimming took 0 bases from V and 2 from J; bases not matched to a gene: 3. CDR1 and CDR2 from the germline V gene are SGHDT and YYEEEE. Here the CDR3 DNA reads TGTGCCAGCAGCTTGGTTGGGACAGGCACTAATGAAAAACTGTTTTTT. Translating it yields CASSLVGTGTNEKLFF. Complete variable domain (other parts from reference TRBV5-6 and TRBJ1-4): DAGVTQSPTHLIKTRGQQVTLRCSPKSGHDTVSWYQQALGQGPQFIFQYYEEEERQRGNFPDRFSGHQFPNYSSELNVNALLLGDSALYLCASSLVGTGTNEKLFFGSGTQLSVL.

This clone was detected a few times. As DNA, the CDR3 is TGTGCCTGGAGTGGTGGGACAGCTATACTTGATGAAAAACTGTTTTTT. It encodes CAWSGGTAILDEKLFF. This sequence joins TRBV30 and TRBJ1-4; TRBD1 matches 7 bases. CDR3 length: 16 residues. Germline V CDR1 and CDR2: GTSNPN, SVGIG (reference sequence). Losses at the gene ends were 1 base for V and 6 bases for J; bases not matched to a gene: 11.

Of note for this clone: The conserved phenylalanine or tryptophan is not found at the CDR3 terminus, so this likely reflects a read error. It is unclear where the CDR3 begins or ends on the DNA, so no DNA is shown, and the CDR3 is as TCRdb lists it. The genes are TRBV10-3 and TRBJ1-2. Germline CDR1 is ENHRY and CDR2 is SYGVKD. Including both end residues, the CDR3 is 14 amino acids long. CDR3 region: CAISESGGIYGYTV.

The chain employs TRBV10-2 and TRBJ2-1; 9 positions match TRBD2. With V trimmed by 3 bases and J by 9 bases, 15 bases remained unmatched. There are 17 residues in the CDR3. Germline V gene data show CDR1 as WSHSY and CDR2 as SAAADI. The CDR3 sequence: CASSEFVAGGKLGEQFF. CDR3 nucleotides: TGCGCCAGCAGTGAATTCGTTGCGGGAGGGAAATTGGGTGAGCAGTTCTTC.

The rearrangement joins TRBV27 to TRBJ1-5; D is unclear. The V end lost 2 bases, the J end lost 5 bases, and 10 bases lay between the germline ends. Germline V gene sequence: CDR1 MNHEY, CDR2 SMNVEV (reference sequence). The CDR3 runs 14 residues. DNA of the CDR3: TGTGCCAGCAGTTTAGAGGGTAGGGATCAGCCCCAGCATTTT. Translation gives CASSLEGRDQPQHF.

This clone is labeled as medium-sized. The V call is TRBV19, the J call TRBJ2-6; the match to TRBD1 covers 7 bases. The CDR3 has 16 residues. CDR1 and CDR2 (germline): LNHDA, SQIVND (reference sequence). The V gene end was trimmed by 0 bases and the J gene end by 2 bases; junction bases not matched to a gene: 1. CDR3: CASSIETGTGANVLTF. The CDR3 coding sequence is TGTGCCAGTAGTATAGAGACAGGGACTGGGGCCAACGTCCTGACTTTC.

The rearrangement links TRBV6-1 to TRBJ1-3, with a weak D call TRBD1 (5 bases). Germline V gene lookup returns CDR1 MNHNS and CDR2 SASEGT. The CDR3 totals 14 residues. Trimming removed 10 bases at V and 2 bases at J, with 15 bases between. The CDR3 loop is CAIQRSGAGNTIYF. Written as DNA, the CDR3 is TGTGCCATCCAAAGGTCGGGGGCTGGAAACACCATATATTTT.

This clone appeared a few times. This sequence joins TRBV15 and TRBJ1-1, with D hard to call. The CDR3 is 15 amino acids. The germline V gene encodes CDR1 LNHNV and CDR2 YYDKDF (reference sequence). V lost 0 bases to trimming and J lost 1 base, with 9 bases between them. CDR3 DNA sequence: TGTGCCACCAGCAGAGAGGTTGGGCCGAACACTGAAGCTTTCTTT. Protein: CATSREVGPNTEAFF. The full variable domain, with the rest looked up from reference TRBV15 and TRBJ1-1, is DAMVIQNPRYQVTQFGKPVTLSCSQTLNHNVMYWYQQKSSQAPKLLFHYYDKDFNNEADTPDNFQSRRPNTSFCFLDIRSPGLGDTAMYLCATSREVGPNTEAFFGQGTRLTVV.

The chain carries TRBV30 and TRBJ2-1; 10 positions match TRBD2. The CDR3 runs to 15 residues. Unmatched junction bases numbered 3, after V lost 4 bases and J lost 0 bases. Per the germline V gene, CDR1 is GTSNPN and CDR2 is SVGIG (reference sequence). Here the CDR3 reads CAWILAGFSYNEQFF. In nucleotides, the CDR3 is TGTGCCTGGATACTAGCGGGGTTCTCCTACAATGAGCAGTTCTTC.

CDR3 loop: CATASNLGSGNTIYF. DNA for the CDR3: TGTGCCACCGCAAGCAATCTCGGGTCTGGAAACACCATATATTTT. The chain has TRBV6-6 and TRBJ1-3, with unresolved D. Trimming took off 10 bases at V and 1 base at J, with 17 bases between the two ends. The CDR3 is 15 residues long. CDR1 MNHNY and CDR2 SVGAGI come from the germline V gene (reference sequence).